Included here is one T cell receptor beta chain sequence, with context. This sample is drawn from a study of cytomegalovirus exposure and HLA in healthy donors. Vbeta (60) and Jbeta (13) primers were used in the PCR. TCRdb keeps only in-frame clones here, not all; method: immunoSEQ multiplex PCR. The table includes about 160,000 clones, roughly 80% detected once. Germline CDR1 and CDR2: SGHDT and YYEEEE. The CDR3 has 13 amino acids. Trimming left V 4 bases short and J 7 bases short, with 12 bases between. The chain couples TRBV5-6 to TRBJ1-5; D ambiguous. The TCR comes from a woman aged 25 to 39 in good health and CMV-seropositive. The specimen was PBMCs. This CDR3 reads CASSPTTGQPQHF. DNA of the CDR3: TGTGCCAGCAGCCCTACAACGGGGCAGCCCCAGCATTTT.